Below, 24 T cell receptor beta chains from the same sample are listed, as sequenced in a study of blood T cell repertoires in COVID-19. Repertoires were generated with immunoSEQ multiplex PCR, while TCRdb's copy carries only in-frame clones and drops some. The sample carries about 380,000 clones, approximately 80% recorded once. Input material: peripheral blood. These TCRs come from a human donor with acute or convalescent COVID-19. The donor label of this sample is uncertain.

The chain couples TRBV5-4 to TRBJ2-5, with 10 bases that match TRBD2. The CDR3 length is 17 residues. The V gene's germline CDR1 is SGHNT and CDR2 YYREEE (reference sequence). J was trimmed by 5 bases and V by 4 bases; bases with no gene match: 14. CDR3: CASSLLWLAGADETQYF. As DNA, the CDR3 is TGTGCCAGCAGCCTCCTTTGGCTAGCGGGAGCTGACGAGACCCAGTACTTC.

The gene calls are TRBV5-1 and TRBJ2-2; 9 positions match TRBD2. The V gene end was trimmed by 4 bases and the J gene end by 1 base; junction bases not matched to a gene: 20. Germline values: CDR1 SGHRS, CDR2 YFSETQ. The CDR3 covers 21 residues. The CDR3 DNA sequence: TGCGCCAGCAGCCTCAACAGGGGAATTAGCGGGGGAACCAGGAACACCGGGGAGCTGTTTTTT. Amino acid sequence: CASSLNRGISGGTRNTGELFF.

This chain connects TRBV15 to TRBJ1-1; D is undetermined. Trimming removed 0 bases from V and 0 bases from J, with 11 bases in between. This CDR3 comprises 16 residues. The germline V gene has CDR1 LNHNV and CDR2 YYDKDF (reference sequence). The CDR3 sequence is CATSRDLSKMNTEAFF. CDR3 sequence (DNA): TGTGCCACCAGCAGAGATCTGAGCAAAATGAACACTGAAGCTTTCTTT.

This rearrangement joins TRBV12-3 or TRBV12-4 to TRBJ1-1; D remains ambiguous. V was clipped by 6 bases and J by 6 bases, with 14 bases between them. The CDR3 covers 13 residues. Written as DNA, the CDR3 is TGTGCCAGCAGAGGAGGGATTGTGGCTGAAGCTTTCTTT. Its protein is CASRGGIVAEAFF.

As DNA, the CDR3 is TGTGCCAGCAGTCCCCAGGGGGAATCTTATGGCTACACCTTC. It is translated as CASSPQGESYGYTF. This sequence joins TRBV27 and TRBJ1-2; 7 nucleotides match TRBD1. The CDR3 consists of 14 residues. Germline CDR1 MNHEY, CDR2 SMNVEV (reference sequence). Trimming removed 5 bases from V and 5 bases from J; junction bases left unmatched: 8.

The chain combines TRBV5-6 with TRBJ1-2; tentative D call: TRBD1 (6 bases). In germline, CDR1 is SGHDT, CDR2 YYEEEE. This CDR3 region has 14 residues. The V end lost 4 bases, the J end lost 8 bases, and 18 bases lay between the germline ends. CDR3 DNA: TGTGCCAGCAGCGTAACAGGGCCTCCGGAGGGCTACACCTTC. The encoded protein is CASSVTGPPEGYTF.

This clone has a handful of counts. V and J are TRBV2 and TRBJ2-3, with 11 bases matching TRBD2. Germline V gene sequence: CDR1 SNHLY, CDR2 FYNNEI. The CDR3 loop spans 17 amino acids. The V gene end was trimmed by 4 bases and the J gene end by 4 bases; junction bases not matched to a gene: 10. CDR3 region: CASSGSSGRVRSDTQYF. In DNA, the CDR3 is TGTGCCAGCAGTGGGAGTAGCGGGAGGGTTCGGTCAGATACGCAGTATTTT.

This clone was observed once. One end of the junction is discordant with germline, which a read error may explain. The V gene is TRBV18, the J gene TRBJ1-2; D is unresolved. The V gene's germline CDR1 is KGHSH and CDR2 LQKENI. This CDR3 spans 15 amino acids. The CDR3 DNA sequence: TGTGCCAGCTCGCCACCAAGCGAAGTAGGCTATGGCTACACCTTC. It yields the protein CASSPPSEVGYGYTF. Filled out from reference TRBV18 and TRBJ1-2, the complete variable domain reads NAGVMQNPRHLVRRRGQEARLRCSPMKGHSHVYWYRQLPEEGLKFMVYLQKENIIDESGMPKERFSAEFPKEGPSILRIQQVVRGDSAAYFCASSPPSEVGYGYTFGSGTRLTVV.

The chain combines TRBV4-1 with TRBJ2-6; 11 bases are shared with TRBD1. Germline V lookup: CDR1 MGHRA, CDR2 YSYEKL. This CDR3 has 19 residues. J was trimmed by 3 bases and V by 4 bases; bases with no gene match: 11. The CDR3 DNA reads TGCGCCAGCAGCCGAGATTTTAGGACAGGGGGCTTTGGGGCCAACGTCCTGACTTTC. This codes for CASSRDFRTGGFGANVLTF.

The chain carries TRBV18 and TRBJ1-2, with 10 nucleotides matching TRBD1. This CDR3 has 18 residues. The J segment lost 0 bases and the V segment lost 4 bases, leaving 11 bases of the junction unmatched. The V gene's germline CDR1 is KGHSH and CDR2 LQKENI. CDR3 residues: CASSLQTGGAGANYGYTF. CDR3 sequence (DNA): TGTGCCAGCTCACTCCAGACAGGGGGCGCGGGAGCTAACTATGGCTACACCTTC.

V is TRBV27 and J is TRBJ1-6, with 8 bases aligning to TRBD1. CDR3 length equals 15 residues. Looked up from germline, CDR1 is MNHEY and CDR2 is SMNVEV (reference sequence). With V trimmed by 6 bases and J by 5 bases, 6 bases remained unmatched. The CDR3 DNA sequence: TGTGCCAGCAGCCCCAGGACAGGGAATAATTCACCCCTCCACTTT. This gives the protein CASSPRTGNNSPLHF.

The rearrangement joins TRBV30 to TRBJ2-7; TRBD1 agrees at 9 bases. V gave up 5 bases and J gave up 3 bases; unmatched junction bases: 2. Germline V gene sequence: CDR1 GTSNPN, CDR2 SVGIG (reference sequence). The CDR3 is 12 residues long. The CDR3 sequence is CAWGQGHYEQYF. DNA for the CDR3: TGTGCCTGGGGACAGGGGCACTACGAGCAGTACTTC.

The DNA of the CDR3 is TGTGCCAGCAGTTTATCGATAGTTGCGGGTGGGTTTTCACCCCTCCACTTT. Translating it yields CASSLSIVAGGFSPLHF. V and J are TRBV27 and TRBJ1-6; no clear D gene. This CDR3 spans 17 amino acids. Germline V gene sequence: CDR1 MNHEY, CDR2 SMNVEV (reference sequence). Trimming took off 0 bases at V and 9 bases at J, with 18 bases between the two ends.

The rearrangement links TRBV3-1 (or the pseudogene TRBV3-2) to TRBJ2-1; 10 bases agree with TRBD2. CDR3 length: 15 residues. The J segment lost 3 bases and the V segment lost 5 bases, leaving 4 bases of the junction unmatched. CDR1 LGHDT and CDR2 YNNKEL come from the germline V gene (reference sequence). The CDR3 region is CASSSGLANYNEQFF. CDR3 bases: TGTGCCAGCAGCTCGGGACTAGCGAACTACAATGAGCAGTTCTTC.

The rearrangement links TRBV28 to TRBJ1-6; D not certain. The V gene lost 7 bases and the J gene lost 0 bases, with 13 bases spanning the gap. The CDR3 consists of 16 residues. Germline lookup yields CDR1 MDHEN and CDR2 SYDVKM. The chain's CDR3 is CASNIGGYSYNSPLHF. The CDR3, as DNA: TGTGCCAGCAATATTGGAGGGTACTCCTATAATTCACCCCTCCACTTT.

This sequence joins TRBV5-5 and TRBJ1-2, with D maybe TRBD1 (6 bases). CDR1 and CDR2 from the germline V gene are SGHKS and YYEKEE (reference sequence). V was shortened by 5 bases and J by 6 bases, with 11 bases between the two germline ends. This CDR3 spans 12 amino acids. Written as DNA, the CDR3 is TGTGCCAGCAGTTACCGGACAGATGGCTACACCTTC. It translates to CASSYRTDGYTF.

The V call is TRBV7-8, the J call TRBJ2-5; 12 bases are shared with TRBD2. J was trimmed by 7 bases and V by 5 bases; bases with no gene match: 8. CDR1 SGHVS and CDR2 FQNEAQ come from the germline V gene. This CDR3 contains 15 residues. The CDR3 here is CASSPGLAGMGTQYF. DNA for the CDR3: TGTGCCAGCAGCCCCGGACTAGCGGGAATGGGGACCCAGTACTTC.

CDR3 sequence reads: CASSKGQTYEQYF. The CDR3 coding sequence is TGTGCCTCCTCTAAGGGGCAAACCTACGAGCAGTACTTC. The genes are TRBV30 and TRBJ2-7; D may be TRBD1 (5 bases). The germline V gene encodes CDR1 GTSNPN and CDR2 SVGIG (reference sequence). The CDR3 length is 13 residues. V gave up 7 bases and J gave up 2 bases, with 15 bases separating them.

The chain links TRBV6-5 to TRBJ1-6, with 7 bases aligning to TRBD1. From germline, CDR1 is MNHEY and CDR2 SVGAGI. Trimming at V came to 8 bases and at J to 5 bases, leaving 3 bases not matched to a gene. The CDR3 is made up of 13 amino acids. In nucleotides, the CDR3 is TGTGCCAGCGGGGACAGACATAATTCACCCCTCCACTTT. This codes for CASGDRHNSPLHF.

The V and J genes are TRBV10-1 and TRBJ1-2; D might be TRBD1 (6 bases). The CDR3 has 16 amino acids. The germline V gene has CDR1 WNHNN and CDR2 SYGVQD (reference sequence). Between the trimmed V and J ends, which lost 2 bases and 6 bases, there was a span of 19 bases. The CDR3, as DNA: TGCGCCAGCAGTGAGACACCGTACGCGACAGGTCATGGCTACACCTTC. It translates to CASSETPYATGHGYTF.

The CDR3 protein is CASSEVSRETQYF. CDR3 sequence (DNA): TGTGCCAGCAGTGAAGTCTCCCGGGAGACCCAGTACTTC. The V and J genes are TRBV6-1 and TRBJ2-5; no definite D call. Between the trimmed V and J ends, which lost 1 base and 5 bases, there was a span of 8 bases. This CDR3 is 13 amino acids long. The germline V gene has CDR1 MNHNS and CDR2 SASEGT.

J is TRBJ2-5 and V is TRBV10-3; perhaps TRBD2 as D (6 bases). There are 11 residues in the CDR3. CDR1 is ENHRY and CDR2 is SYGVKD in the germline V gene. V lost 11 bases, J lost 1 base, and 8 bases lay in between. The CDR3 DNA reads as TGTGCCGCGGGGTCCCAAGAGACCCAGTACTTC. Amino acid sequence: CAAGSQETQYF.

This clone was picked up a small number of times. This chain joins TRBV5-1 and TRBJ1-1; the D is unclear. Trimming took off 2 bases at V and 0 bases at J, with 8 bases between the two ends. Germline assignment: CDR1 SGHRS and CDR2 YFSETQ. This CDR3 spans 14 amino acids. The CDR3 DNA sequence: TGCGCCAGCAGCTTCGAGGGCATGAACACTGAAGCTTTCTTT. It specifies CASSFEGMNTEAFF. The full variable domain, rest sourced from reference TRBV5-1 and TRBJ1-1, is KAGVTQTPRYLIKTRGQQVTLSCSPISGHRSVSWYQQTPGQGLQFLFEYFSETQRNKGNFPGRFSGRQFSNSRSEMNVSTLELGDSALYLCASSFEGMNTEAFFGQGTRLTVV.

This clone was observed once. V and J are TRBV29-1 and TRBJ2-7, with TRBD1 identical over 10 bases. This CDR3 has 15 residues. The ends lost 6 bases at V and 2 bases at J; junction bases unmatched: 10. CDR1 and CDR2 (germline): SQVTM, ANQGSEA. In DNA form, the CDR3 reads TGCAGCGTCGTTCTTTGGGACAGGGGACCCTACGAGCAGTACTTC. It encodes CSVVLWDRGPYEQYF.